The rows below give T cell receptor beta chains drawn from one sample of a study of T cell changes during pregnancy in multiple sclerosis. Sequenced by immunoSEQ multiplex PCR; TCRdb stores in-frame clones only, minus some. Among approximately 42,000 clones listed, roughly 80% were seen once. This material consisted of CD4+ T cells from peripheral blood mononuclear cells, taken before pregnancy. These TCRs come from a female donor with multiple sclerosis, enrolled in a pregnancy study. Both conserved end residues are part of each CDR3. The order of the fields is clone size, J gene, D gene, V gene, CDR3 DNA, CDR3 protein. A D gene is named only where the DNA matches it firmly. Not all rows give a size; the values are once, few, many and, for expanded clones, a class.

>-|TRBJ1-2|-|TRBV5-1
TGCGCCAGCAGCTTGGCCGGGGGGGCGCTGGGAGGCTACACCTTC
CASSLAGGALGGYTF
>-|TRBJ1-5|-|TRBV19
TGTGCCAGTAGTATAGGGGGTTCAGGGAGCAATCAGCCCCAGCATTTT
CASSIGGSGSNQPQHF
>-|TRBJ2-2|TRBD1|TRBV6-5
TGTGCCAGCAGGGACAGGGCCTTGGGGGAGCTGTTTTTT
CASRDRALGELFF
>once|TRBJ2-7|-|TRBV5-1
TGCGCCAGCAGCTTGGGCGGAGGGCCGACTGGGCGGCGCGAGCAGTACTTC
CASSLGGGPTGRREQYF
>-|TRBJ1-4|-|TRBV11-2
TGTGCCAGCCATAGGAGGGGCTCGAATGAAAAACTGTTTTTT
CASHRRGSNEKLFF
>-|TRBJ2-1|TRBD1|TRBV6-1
TGTGCCAGCCTCGAGCCGGGACAGGGGTTCAATGAGCAGTTCTTC
CASLEPGQGFNEQFF
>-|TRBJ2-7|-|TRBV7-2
TGTGCCAGCAGCTCTGACAGGCGGGAGCAGTACTTC
CASSSDRREQYF
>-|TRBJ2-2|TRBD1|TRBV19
TGTGCCAGTAGTATGGGTGACAGGGGCCCATCCGGGGAGCTGTTTTTT
CASSMGDRGPSGELFF
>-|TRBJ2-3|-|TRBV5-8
TGTGCCAGCAGCTACCCCTCTAGGAGGGGCGCAGATACGCAGTATTTT
CASSYPSRRGADTQYF
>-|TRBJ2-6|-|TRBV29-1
TGCAGCGTTGTCGAGGGGGCTGGGGCCAACGTCCTGACTTTC
CSVVEGAGANVLTF
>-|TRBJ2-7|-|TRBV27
TGTGCCAGCTGGAGGAGGGCCTTCGGTGAGCAGTACTTC
CASWRRAFGEQYF
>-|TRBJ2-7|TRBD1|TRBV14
TGTGCCAGCAGCCCGCGACAGGGTATGTGGGAGCAGTACTTC
CASSPRQGMWEQYF
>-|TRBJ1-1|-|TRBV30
TGTGCCTCAAGCCGGACAGTTAACACTGAAGCTTTCTTT
CASSRTVNTEAFF
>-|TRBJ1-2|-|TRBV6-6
TGTGCCGCTCAAGGGGTATATGGCTACACCTTC
CAAQGVYGYTF
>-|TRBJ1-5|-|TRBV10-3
TGTGCCATCAGTGAGTCCGCAGGGAGGGAAAAACAGCCCCAGCATTTT
CAISESAGREKQPQHF